The present TCR beta chain was sequenced within a study of blood T cell repertoires in COVID-19. This CDR3 region has 14 residues. The V end was cut by 4 bases, the J end by 6 bases, with 13 bases between. Germline CDR1 SEHNR, CDR2 FQNEAQ (reference sequence). Two negative PCRs, clearance, or symptom resolution characterized the recovered Cohort 3 donors. Measured with immunoSEQ multiplex PCR; TCRdb has only the in-frame clones, and not every one. The data contain more than 200,000 clones, roughly 85% of them singletons. Material: PBMCs or T cells enriched from blood (not recorded which). This sequence was found in a man aged 30-40 years who had recovered from COVID-19. The gene calls are TRBV7-9 and TRBJ2-1; no reliable D call. In DNA, the CDR3 is TGTGCCAGCAGCTCTCGCGGAGCCCGCAATGAGCAGTTCTTC. This sequence encodes CASSSRGARNEQFF.